This T cell receptor beta chain was captured in a study of blood T cell repertoires in COVID-19. This clone appeared a few times. The CDR3 runs 10 residues. Between the trimmed V and J ends, which lost 7 bases and 1 base, there was a span of 4 bases. Germline lookup yields CDR1 SQVTM and CDR2 ANQGSEA. One Seattle source followed patients from active infection through their disease course. TCRdb's copy holds only in-frame clones and misses some; the assay was immunoSEQ multiplex PCR. Of some 240,000 clones in the sample, approximately 85% are singletons; the top ten hold approximately 5.6%. This sequence joins TRBV29-1 and TRBJ1-1, with D unclear. This receptor was taken from a woman aged 70-85 years with COVID-19, enrolled during active disease. Sequences were obtained from peripheral blood. The CDR3 region is CSGANTEAFF. CDR3 nucleotide sequence: TGCAGCGGGGCGAACACTGAAGCTTTCTTT.